This T cell receptor (beta chain) was recorded in a study of CD8 T cells in acute hepatitis C reinfection. CDR3 size: 20 residues. The V end lost 0 bases, the J end lost 6 bases, and 27 bases lay between the germline ends. Germline-derived CDR1 and CDR2 are SGHTA and FQGNSA. Here immunoSEQ multiplex PCR was the method, and the copy in TCRdb shows in-frame clones only, minus some. Of tens of thousands of clones detected, around nine tenths appear once; the ten largest clones hold under 0.65%. Specified time point: naive CD8 control sorted from an acute-time-point sample. The sequence derives from a man aged 25-45 years with chronic hepatitis C. The source material was naive CD8+ T cells from PBMCs. This chain connects TRBV7-2 to TRBJ2-1; D may be TRBD1 (6 bases). In DNA, the CDR3 is TGTGCCAGCAGCTTAGCCTTCGGACAGTCTCTCTCAAATCGGGCCAATGAGCAGTTCTTC. Its protein product is CASSLAFGQSLSNRANEQFF.